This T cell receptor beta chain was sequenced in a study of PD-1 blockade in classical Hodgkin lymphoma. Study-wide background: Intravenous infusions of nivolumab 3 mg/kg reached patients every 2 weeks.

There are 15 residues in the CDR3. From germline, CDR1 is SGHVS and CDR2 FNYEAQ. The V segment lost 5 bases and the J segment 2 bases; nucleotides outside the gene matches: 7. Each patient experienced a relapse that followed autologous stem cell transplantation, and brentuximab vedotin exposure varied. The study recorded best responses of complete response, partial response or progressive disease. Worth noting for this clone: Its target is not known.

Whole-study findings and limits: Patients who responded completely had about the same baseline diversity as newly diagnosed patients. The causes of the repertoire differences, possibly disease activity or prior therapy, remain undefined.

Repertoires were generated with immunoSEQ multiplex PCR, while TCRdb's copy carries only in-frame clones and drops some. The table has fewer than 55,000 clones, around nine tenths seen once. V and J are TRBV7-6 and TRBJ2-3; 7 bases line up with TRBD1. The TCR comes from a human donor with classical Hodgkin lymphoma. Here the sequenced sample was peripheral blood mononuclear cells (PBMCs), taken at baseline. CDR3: CASSQQQGYTDTQYF. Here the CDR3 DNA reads TGTGCCAGCAGCCAACAACAGGGGTACACAGATACGCAGTATTTT.